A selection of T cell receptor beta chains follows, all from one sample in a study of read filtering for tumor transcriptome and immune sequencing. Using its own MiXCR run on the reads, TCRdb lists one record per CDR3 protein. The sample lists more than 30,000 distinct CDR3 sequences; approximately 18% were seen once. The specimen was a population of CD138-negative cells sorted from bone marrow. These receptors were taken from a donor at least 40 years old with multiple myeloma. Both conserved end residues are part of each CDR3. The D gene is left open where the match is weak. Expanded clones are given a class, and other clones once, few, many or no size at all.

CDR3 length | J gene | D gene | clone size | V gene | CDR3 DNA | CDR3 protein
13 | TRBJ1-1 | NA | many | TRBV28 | TGTGCCAGCAGTCTAGGGCGGTACACTGAAGCTTTCTTT | CASSLGRYTEAFF
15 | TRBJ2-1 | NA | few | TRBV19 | TGTGCCAGTAGTGAGAGGGTCAACGGGGTCAATGAGCAGTTCTTC | CASSERVNGVNEQFF
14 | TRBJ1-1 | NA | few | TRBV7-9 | TGTGCCAGCTTACGGGGGGCAGGCGGCACTGAAGCTTTCTTT | CASLRGAGGTEAFF
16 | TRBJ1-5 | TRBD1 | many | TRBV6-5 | TGTGCCAGCAGCCCGGGACAGTCCTATAGCAATCAGCCCCAGCATTTT | CASSPGQSYSNQPQHF
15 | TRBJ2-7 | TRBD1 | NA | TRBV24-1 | TGTGCCACCAGTAAGGGCCGGGACAGGGCTTACGAGCAGTACTTC | CATSKGRDRAYEQYF
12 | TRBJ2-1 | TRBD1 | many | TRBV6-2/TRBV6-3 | TGTGCCAGCCGGACAGGGAGTAATGAGCAGTTCTTC | CASRTGSNEQFF
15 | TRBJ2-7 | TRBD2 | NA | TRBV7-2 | TGTGCCAGCAGCCCGCGACTAGCGGGGGGGGGCGAGCAGTACTTC | CASSPRLAGGGEQYF
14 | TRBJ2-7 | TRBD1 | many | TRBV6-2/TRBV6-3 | TGTGCCACTGGAGGACAGGTATTATCCTACGAGCAGTACTTC | CATGGQVLSYEQYF
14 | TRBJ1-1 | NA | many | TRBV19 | TGTGCCAGTAGTATAGTTCGGGGCAACACTGAAGCTTTCTTT | CASSIVRGNTEAFF
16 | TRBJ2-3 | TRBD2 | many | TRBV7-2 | TGTGCCAGCAGCTTTAGCGGGGGGCCCTTCACAGATACGCAGTATTTT | CASSFSGGPFTDTQYF
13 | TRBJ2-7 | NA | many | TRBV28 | TGTGCCAGCATCCCGGGGAACTATTACGAGCAGTACTTC | CASIPGNYYEQYF
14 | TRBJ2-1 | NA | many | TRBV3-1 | TGTGCCAGCAGCCAATCCCAGCTCTACAATGAGCAGTTCTTC | CASSQSQLYNEQFF
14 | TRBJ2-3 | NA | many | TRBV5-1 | TGCGCCAGCAGCCTAGGACTCCCTCCAGATACGCAGTATTTT | CASSLGLPPDTQYF
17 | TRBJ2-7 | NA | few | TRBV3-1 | TGTGCCAGCAGCCAATTGCCGGCGGGACCTCGAACCTACGAGCAGTACTTC | CASSQLPAGPRTYEQYF
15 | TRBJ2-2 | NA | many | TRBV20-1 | TGCAGTGCTAGAGTACTACAATCGAACACCGGGGAGCTGTTTTTT | CSARVLQSNTGELFF